This T cell receptor (beta chain) was recorded in a study of blood T cell repertoires in COVID-19. About the research overall: Italy, Spain and the United States were the sources of the convalescent and acute COVID-19 samples. Sources were T cells, B-cell-depleted T cells, or PBMCs; the material itself was cDNA or gDNA.

Germline V gene lookup returns CDR1 MNHEY and CDR2 SVGAGI. The V segment lost 6 bases and the J segment 7 bases; nucleotides outside the gene matches: 11. The CDR3 has 15 residues. In the original processing: Scientists estimated how many nucleated cells there were by amplifying reference gene primers. Produced via immunoSEQ multiplex PCR; TCRdb's table is partial and in-frame only. V and J calls and clone size come straight from that table; D and trimming were deduced from the DNA. The sample contains hundreds of thousands of clones, approximately 80% of which appear only once. The J gene is TRBJ2-2, the V gene TRBV6-5; 7 positions agree with TRBD2. This TCR derives from a woman between 45 and 65 years old with active or convalescent COVID-19. What was sequenced was peripheral blood. Here the CDR3 DNA reads TGTGCCAGCAGCAAGAGCGGGATAGGGGACGGGGAGCTGTTTTTT. Its protein product is CASSKSGIGDGELFF.